These 11 T cell receptor beta chains came from one sample sequenced in a study of T cells in Graves' hyperthyroidism and ophthalmopathy. There were TCR beta CDR3 regions amplified from RNA transcripts. HTBI primers were used for first-round RT-PCR of the TCR CDR3. Via MiXCR, TCRdb re-called the multiplex PCR reads, giving one row per CDR3 protein. The table lists a few hundred thousand distinct CDR3 sequences, roughly an eighth of them singletons. Sequenced: blood. The receptors originated from a woman aged 40 to 49 with Graves' ophthalmopathy.

This clonotype came up many times. This chain links TRBV20-1 with TRBJ1-4; perhaps TRBD1 as D (5 bases). In germline, CDR1 is DFQATT, CDR2 SNEGSKA (reference sequence). This CDR3 contains 12 residues. Between the trimmed V and J ends, which lost 3 bases and 8 bases, there was a span of 10 bases. The CDR3 reads CSASTGTEKLFF. The DNA of the CDR3 is TGCAGTGCTAGTACCGGGACGGAAAAACTGTTTTTT.

This clonotype was observed many times. The V call is TRBV7-2, the J call TRBJ1-2; a possible D gene is TRBD1 (6 bases). Deletions cut 1 base from V and 5 bases from J, with 11 bases between. CDR1 and CDR2 from the germline V gene are SGHTA and FQGNSA. The CDR3 runs 14 residues. DNA for the CDR3: TGTGCCAGCAGCTTAGAGGGGGTCCGGTATGGCTACACCTTC. Encoded protein: CASSLEGVRYGYTF. The entire variable domain, with the rest obtained from reference TRBV7-2 and TRBJ1-2, is as follows: GAGVSQSPSNKVTEKGKDVELRCDPISGHTALYWYRQSLGQGLEFLIYFQGNSAPDKSGLPSDRFSAERTGGSVSTLTIQRTQQEDSAVYLCASSLEGVRYGYTFGSGTRLTVV.

The chain links TRBV11-2 to TRBJ2-7; maybe TRBD2 (6 bases). The V gene lost 2 bases and the J gene lost 6 bases, with 8 bases spanning the gap. The CDR3 runs to 12 residues. Germline values: CDR1 SGHAT, CDR2 FQNNGV. This chain's CDR3 is CASSLWGVEQYF. The CDR3 coding sequence is TGTGCCAGCAGCTTATGGGGGGTCGAGCAGTACTTC.

There are many counts of this clonotype. CDR3 region: CASSVSGLTDTQYF. CDR3 sequence (DNA): TGCGCCAGCAGTGTGAGCGGGCTCACAGATACGCAGTATTTT. This rearrangement joins TRBV10-2 to TRBJ2-3, with a possible D match to TRBD2 (6 bases). CDR1 is WSHSY and CDR2 is SAAADI in the germline V gene. CDR3 size: 14 residues. Trimming cost V 4 bases and J 2 bases, with 10 bases left between them.

This clonotype was counted at least ten times. The J gene is TRBJ1-5, the V gene TRBV28; a possible D gene is TRBD1 (6 bases). The CDR3 totals 17 residues. V was clipped by 2 bases and J by 1 base, with 15 bases between them. Germline V gives CDR1 MDHEN, CDR2 SYDVKM. This chain's CDR3 is CASSLDRRGESNQPQHF. The CDR3 nucleotides read TGTGCCAGCAGTTTAGATCGGAGGGGGGAGAGCAATCAGCCCCAGCATTTT.

This clonotype has at least ten counts. V and J are TRBV6-2 or TRBV6-3 and TRBJ2-7; 9 bases fit TRBD2. The V gene's germline CDR1 is MNHEY and CDR2 SVGEGT. V lost 2 bases to trimming and J lost 4 bases; unmatched junction nucleotides: 3. The CDR3 totals 14 residues. This CDR3 is CASSYAGGVYEQYF. In nucleotides, the CDR3 is TGTGCCAGCAGTTACGCGGGGGGGGTGTACGAGCAGTACTTC.

This clonotype was observed a single time. The V gene is TRBV6-1, the J gene TRBJ1-5; 11 bases align to TRBD1. V gave up 10 bases and J gave up 5 bases; unmatched junction bases: 16. The CDR3 is 17 amino acids. In germline, CDR1 is MNHNS, CDR2 SASEGT. CDR3 DNA sequence: TGTGCCACCCTCCCCTACGTTGGACAGGGGGCCCATCAGCCCCAGCATTTT. Protein product: CATLPYVGQGAHQPQHF.

Only one count was recorded for this clonotype. This chain joins TRBV4-2 and TRBJ1-4; D is perhaps TRBD1 (6 bases). Trimming took 0 bases from V and 7 from J, leaving 12 bases between them. Germline V gene sequence: CDR1 LGHNA, CDR2 YNFKEQ. The CDR3 extends over 15 amino acids. CDR3 DNA: TGTGCCAGCAGCCAAGATGACAGGAGGGGTGAAAAACTGTTTTTT. Protein sequence: CASSQDDRRGEKLFF.

The chain employs TRBV15 and TRBJ2-4; TRBD2 aligns across 7 bases. Germline CDR1 is LNHNV and CDR2 is YYDKDF (reference sequence). The trim removed 0 bases at V and 0 bases at J, leaving 8 bases unmatched. The CDR3 extends over 18 amino acids. The CDR3 loop reads CATSRDSGGRRAKNIQYF. The DNA for the CDR3 is TGTGCCACCAGCAGAGATTCGGGGGGACGGAGAGCCAAAAACATTCAGTACTTC. The full variable domain, with the rest looked up from reference TRBV15 and TRBJ2-4, is DAMVIQNPRYQVTQFGKPVTLSCSQTLNHNVMYWYQQKSSQAPKLLFHYYDKDFNNEADTPDNFQSRRPNTSFCFLDIRSPGLGDTAMYLCATSRDSGGRRAKNIQYFGAGTRLSVL.

This clonotype has at least ten counts. The chain has TRBV6-6 and TRBJ1-1; D gene uncertain. Germline-derived CDR1 and CDR2 are MNHNY and SVGAGI (reference sequence). The CDR3 is 14 residues long. Trimming removed 2 bases at V and 4 bases at J, with 11 bases between. CDR3 region: CASSYDTRSTEAFF. CDR3 nucleotide sequence: TGTGCCAGCAGTTACGACACGAGATCCACTGAAGCTTTCTTT.

This clonotype was picked up a small number of times. The rearrangement uses TRBV5-1 and TRBJ2-5; D is unresolved. Between the trimmed V and J ends, which lost 4 bases and 1 base, there was a span of 5 bases. This CDR3 has 12 residues. Germline assignment: CDR1 SGHRS and CDR2 YFSETQ. The CDR3 spells CASSKTQETQYF. The CDR3 coding sequence is TGCGCCAGCAGCAAGACCCAAGAGACCCAGTACTTC. Full variable domain (missing parts from reference TRBV5-1 and TRBJ2-5): KAGVTQTPRYLIKTRGQQVTLSCSPISGHRSVSWYQQTPGQGLQFLFEYFSETQRNKGNFPGRFSGRQFSNSRSEMNVSTLELGDSALYLCASSKTQETQYFGPGTRLLVL.